The 16 T cell receptor beta chains given below trace back to one sample, sequenced in a study of T cells after yellow fever vaccination (dated by TCRdb to between 2018 and 2021). The treatment or condition label here, explained by the study, means: live attenuated yellow fever vaccine strain. Libraries were built with 5' RACE. Data came from an Illumina NovaSeq 6000. Using fastp trimming at Q25 and MiXCR clonotype assembly, TCRdb reanalyzed the public sequencing data and kept in-frame beta chains. For every CDR3 protein sequence, its rows merge into one entry that carries the most common genes and DNA. For this sample there are some 320,000 distinct CDR3 sequences; less than 9.5% appear just once. Over 3% of the sample belongs to the ten largest clones. Specimen: CD4+ T cells sorted from PBMCs, collected 5 days after the yellow fever booster vaccination. The source is a man aged 18 to 30 who received the YFV17D yellow fever vaccine.

The chain has TRBV5-1 and TRBJ1-1; weak D call: TRBD1 (6 bases). CDR3 length: 14 amino acids. Per germline, CDR1 SGHRS and CDR2 YFSETQ. The ends were cut back, 6 bases at V and 1 base at J, with 13 bases in the middle. The CDR3 DNA sequence: TGCGCCAGCACCACAGGGAGATGGAACACTGAAGCTTTCTTT. Amino acid sequence: CASTTGRWNTEAFF.

This clonotype was seen repeatedly, ten times or more. The chain joins TRBV7-2 to TRBJ2-1; weak D call: TRBD2 (5 bases). Trimming shortened V by 4 bases and J by 7 bases, and 11 bases separated the two germline ends. Germline CDR1 reads SGHTA; CDR2 reads FQGNSA. The CDR3 contains 13 residues. The CDR3, as DNA: TGTGCCAGCAGCTCCTCTAGCTGGAATGAGCAGTTCTTC. Translated: CASSSSSWNEQFF.

This clonotype turned up a few times. The chain carries TRBV11-2 and TRBJ1-3; D not resolved. Germline V lookup: CDR1 SGHAT, CDR2 FQNNGV. Trimming pared 4 bases from V and 0 bases from J, leaving 16 bases between. This CDR3 is 17 amino acids long. DNA of the CDR3: TGTGCCAGCAGCTCACTAAGGCGGGGATCCTCTGGAAACACCATATATTTT. The encoded protein is CASSSLRRGSSGNTIYF.

In its sample, this clonotype was seen a few times. This sequence joins TRBV20-1 and TRBJ2-4; D not certain. Trimming pared 5 bases from V and 0 bases from J, leaving 11 bases between. The CDR3 has 14 amino acids. Germline V gives CDR1 DFQATT, CDR2 SNEGSKA (reference sequence). The CDR3 DNA follows: TGCAGTGCTTTCGACGGGCTAGCCAAAAACATTCAGTACTTC. Its protein is CSAFDGLAKNIQYF.

The rearrangement links TRBV19 to TRBJ2-5, with 9 bases identical to TRBD2. The V and J ends lost 3 bases and 4 bases, in that order; junction bases with no gene match: 6. CDR3 size: 15 residues. Germline assignment: CDR1 LNHDA and CDR2 SQIVND (reference sequence). The CDR3 DNA reads as TGTGCCAGTAGTATTCAGTGGGGACTAGCAGAGACCCAGTACTTC. This codes for CASSIQWGLAETQYF.

This clonotype was recorded a few times. This chain uses TRBV20-1 with TRBJ2-3; D call uncertain. Looked up from germline, CDR1 is DFQATT and CDR2 is SNEGSKA (reference sequence). The CDR3 totals 11 residues. Written as DNA, the CDR3 is TGCAGCCCCCGGAACACAGATACGCAGTATTTT. It translates to CSPRNTDTQYF.

This clonotype was picked up many times. The chain couples TRBV7-2 to TRBJ1-2; a possible D gene is TRBD1 (5 bases). Germline CDR1 and CDR2: SGHTA and FQGNSA. The CDR3 contains 14 residues. V was clipped by 6 bases and J by 4 bases, with 15 bases between them. The CDR3 loop is CASSRATGGYGYTF. Here the CDR3 DNA reads TGTGCCAGCAGTCGAGCGACGGGGGGCTATGGCTACACCTTC. Looking up the rest from reference TRBV7-2 and TRBJ1-2 gives the full variable domain: GAGVSQSPSNKVTEKGKDVELRCDPISGHTALYWYRQSLGQGLEFLIYFQGNSAPDKSGLPSDRFSAERTGGSVSTLTIQRTQQEDSAVYLCASSRATGGYGYTFGSGTRLTVV.

In its sample, this clonotype was seen a few times. V and J are TRBV20-1 and TRBJ2-5; 10 bases fit TRBD2. Trimming cost V 0 bases and J 5 bases; bases outside gene matches: 12. The germline V gene has CDR1 DFQATT and CDR2 SNEGSKA (reference sequence). The CDR3 is 17 amino acids. The CDR3 loop is CSAREALAGEVRETQYF. The CDR3 DNA follows: TGCAGTGCTAGAGAAGCTCTAGCGGGGGAGGTTAGGGAGACCCAGTACTTC.

This clonotype was seen a handful of times. This sequence joins TRBV29-1 and TRBJ2-5; D tentatively reads TRBD1 or TRBD2 (5 bases each). Trimming removed 5 bases from V and 1 base from J, with 8 bases in between. Looked up from germline, CDR1 is SQVTM and CDR2 is ANQGSEA. The CDR3 spans 12 residues. CDR3 sequence (DNA): TGCAGCGTTCGAGGGGCCCAAGAGACCCAGTACTTC. Its translation: CSVRGAQETQYF.

This clonotype occurred a few times. The V and J genes are TRBV6-2 or TRBV6-3 and TRBJ1-1; possible D gene TRBD1, 5 bases. The V gene lost 2 bases and the J gene lost 11 bases, with 12 bases spanning the gap. The CDR3 covers 12 residues. Germline values: CDR1 MNHEY, CDR2 SVGEGT. This CDR3 is CASSYGTLAAFF. The CDR3 coding sequence is TGTGCCAGCAGTTACGGGACTTTGGCCGCTTTCTTT.

This clonotype was detected a few times. The V gene is TRBV11-3, the J gene TRBJ2-3, with 9 bases that match TRBD2. V trimming: 1 base; J trimming: 6 bases; junction bases outside the gene matches: 8. CDR1 SGHNT and CDR2 YENEEA come from the germline V gene. The CDR3 extends over 16 amino acids. The CDR3 reads CASSLGGGGARDTQYF. In nucleotides, the CDR3 is TGTGCCAGCAGCTTAGGTGGCGGGGGGGCCAGGGATACGCAGTATTTT.

This clonotype showed up just a few times. V gene TRBV11-2 combines with J gene TRBJ2-7; D may be TRBD2 (6 bases). CDR1 is SGHAT, CDR2 FQNNGV, per germline. Trimming left V 4 bases short and J 0 bases short, with 13 bases between. CDR3 length: 15 amino acids. DNA of the CDR3: TGTGCCAGCAGCTCAATAGCCGGGAGCTCCTACGAGCAGTACTTC. The encoded protein is CASSSIAGSSYEQYF.

The table lists this clonotype with a few counts. V gene TRBV20-1 combines with J gene TRBJ2-3, with D perhaps matching TRBD2 (5 bases). Trimming stripped 1 base from V and 0 bases from J, with 11 bases between. The CDR3 has 15 residues. CDR1 DFQATT and CDR2 SNEGSKA come from the germline V gene (reference sequence). The DNA for the CDR3 is TGCAGTGCTAGAGGAGGGCGTACTAGCACAGATACGCAGTATTTT. Amino acids: CSARGGRTSTDTQYF.

A few counts support this clonotype. V is TRBV6-4 and J is TRBJ2-1; 14 bases align to TRBD2. The CDR3 is made up of 16 amino acids. Germline lookup yields CDR1 MRHNA and CDR2 SNTAGT. Trimming removed 5 bases from V and 7 bases from J; junction bases left unmatched: 7. The CDR3 protein is CASSFRTSGGRNEQFF. The CDR3, as DNA: TGTGCCAGCAGTTTCCGGACTAGCGGGGGGCGGAATGAGCAGTTCTTC.

This clonotype was found a few times. The chain is built from TRBV5-8 and TRBJ2-7; D unresolved. Trimming cost V 0 bases and J 7 bases, with 17 bases left between them. Germline-derived CDR1 and CDR2 are SGHTS and YDEGEE. The CDR3 has 15 residues. CDR3: CASSLEPPHSSEQYV. The CDR3 bases are TGTGCCAGCAGCTTGGAGCCGCCTCATTCTTCAGAGCAGTACGTC.

This clonotype was seen a few times. The chain combines TRBV5-4 with TRBJ2-1; 9 positions agree with TRBD1. Germline V gives CDR1 SGHNT, CDR2 YYREEE (reference sequence). CDR3 size: 16 residues. With V trimmed by 2 bases and J by 8 bases, 11 bases remained unmatched. This CDR3 reads CASSFKAATGGDEQFF. CDR3 sequence (DNA): TGTGCCAGCAGCTTTAAGGCTGCTACAGGGGGCGATGAGCAGTTCTTC.